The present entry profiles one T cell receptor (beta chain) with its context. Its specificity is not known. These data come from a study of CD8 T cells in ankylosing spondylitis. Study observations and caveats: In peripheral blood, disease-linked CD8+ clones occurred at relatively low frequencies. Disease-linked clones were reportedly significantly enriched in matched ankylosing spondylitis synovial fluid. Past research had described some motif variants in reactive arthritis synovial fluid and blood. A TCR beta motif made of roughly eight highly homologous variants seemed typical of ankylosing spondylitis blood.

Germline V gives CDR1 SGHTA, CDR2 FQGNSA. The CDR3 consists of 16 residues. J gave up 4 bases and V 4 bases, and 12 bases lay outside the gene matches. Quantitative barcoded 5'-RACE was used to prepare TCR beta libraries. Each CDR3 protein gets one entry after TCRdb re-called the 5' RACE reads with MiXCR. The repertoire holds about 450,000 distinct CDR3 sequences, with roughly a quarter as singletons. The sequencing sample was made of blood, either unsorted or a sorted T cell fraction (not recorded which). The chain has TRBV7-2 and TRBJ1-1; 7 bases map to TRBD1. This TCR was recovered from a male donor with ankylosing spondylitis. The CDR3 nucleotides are TGTGCCAGCAGCTCAGGGTTAACAGGGGACAGCACTGAAGCTTTCTTT. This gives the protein CASSSGLTGDSTEAFF.